The 7 T cell receptor beta chains in this list originate from one sample, sequenced in a study of T-cell reconstitution after alpha-beta-depleted transplantation in children. Preparation of the TCRbeta library used unique molecular identifiers. One entry per CDR3 protein results from TCRdb running MiXCR on the PCR reads. This sample carries about a million distinct CDR3 sequences, about 30% of them seen once, and the ten largest clones take roughly 27%. Sequences were derived from PBMCs, mostly from graft donor cells, sampled 360 days after TCRalphabeta/CD19-depleted stem cell transplant. These receptor sequences come from a boy under three years old who had a stem cell transplant for SCID, so the T cells may come from the graft donor.

This chain joins TRBV6-2 or TRBV6-3 and TRBJ1-1; 7 bases align to TRBD1. CDR3 length: 15 residues. The germline gives CDR1 MNHEY, CDR2 SVGEGT. V shed 4 bases and J 0 bases; nucleotides not matched to a gene: 5. The CDR3 loop is CASSFAGTVNTEAFF. The DNA for the CDR3 is TGTGCCAGCAGTTTCGCCGGGACAGTGAACACTGAAGCTTTCTTT.

This chain's CDR3 is CSASYGGTQYF. CDR3 sequence (DNA): TGCAGTGCTAGCTACGGAGGGACCCAGTACTTC. V is TRBV20-1 and J is TRBJ2-5; TRBD2 is a possible D gene (5 bases). Germline assignment: CDR1 DFQATT and CDR2 SNEGSKA (reference sequence). With 3 bases removed from V and 7 bases from J, the gap between germline ends came to 9 bases. The CDR3 is made up of 11 amino acids.

This rearrangement joins TRBV20-1 to TRBJ2-2, with 12 positions matching TRBD2. The CDR3 loop spans 19 amino acids. Germline V gives CDR1 DFQATT, CDR2 SNEGSKA (reference sequence). V lost 3 bases, J lost 5 bases, and 16 bases stayed unmatched. The CDR3 DNA sequence: TGCAGTGCTAGGTTTGGGACTAGCGGGCCGGGGCCAGGAACCGGGGAGCTGTTTTTT. It codes for CSARFGTSGPGPGTGELFF.

This clonotype was seen more than once but under ten times. The J gene is TRBJ2-5, the V gene TRBV5-1, with D tentatively TRBD2 (6 bases). Germline CDR1 is SGHRS and CDR2 is YFSETQ. The CDR3 covers 15 residues. The V gene lost 6 bases and the J gene lost 4 bases, with 19 bases spanning the gap. The CDR3 sequence is CASTISSRGGETQYF. The CDR3 DNA sequence: TGCGCCAGCACCATATCATCTCGGGGAGGAGAGACCCAGTACTTC.

This chain links TRBV11-2 with TRBJ2-1; TRBD2 matches 12 bases. This CDR3 contains 17 residues. The ends lost 3 bases at V and 8 bases at J; junction bases unmatched: 11. Germline CDR1 and CDR2: SGHAT and FQNNGV. CDR3 in DNA: TGTGCCAGCAGCTTCTACAATCTAGCGGGGGGGAGGGATGAGCAGTTCTTC. It specifies CASSFYNLAGGRDEQFF.

This clonotype was seen a handful of times. This sequence joins TRBV5-5 and TRBJ1-2, with D uncertain. The CDR3 has 16 residues. CDR1 is SGHKS, CDR2 YYEKEE, per germline (reference sequence). V was pared by 2 bases and J by 4 bases, with 18 bases between. The CDR3 DNA follows: TGTGCCAGCAGCTTCTCCTCTTTCGAGGAACCCTATGGCTACACCTTC. This encodes CASSFSSFEEPYGYTF.

This clonotype was seen a handful of times. The chain joins TRBV7-2 to TRBJ2-3; the D is unclear. Germline values: CDR1 SGHTA, CDR2 FQGNSA. There are 13 residues in the CDR3. V dropped 3 bases and J dropped 8 bases, with 12 bases sitting between them. The CDR3 reads CASSFDGIGTQYF. The CDR3, as DNA: TGTGCCAGCAGCTTCGATGGGATTGGTACGCAGTATTTT.